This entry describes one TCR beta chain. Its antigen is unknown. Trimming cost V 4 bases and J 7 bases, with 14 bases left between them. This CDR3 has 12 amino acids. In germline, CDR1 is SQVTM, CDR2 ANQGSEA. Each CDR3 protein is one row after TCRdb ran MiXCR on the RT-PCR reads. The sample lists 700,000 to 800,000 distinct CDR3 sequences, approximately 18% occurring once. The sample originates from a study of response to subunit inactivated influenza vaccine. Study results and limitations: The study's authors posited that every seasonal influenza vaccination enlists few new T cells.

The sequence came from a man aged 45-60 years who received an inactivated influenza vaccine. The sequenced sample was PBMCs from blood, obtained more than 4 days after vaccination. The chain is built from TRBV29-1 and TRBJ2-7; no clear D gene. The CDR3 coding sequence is TGCAGCGTTGCCCCGCAGTCTCAGGAGCAGTACTTC. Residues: CSVAPQSQEQYF.